This T cell receptor beta chain comes out of a study of blood T cell repertoires in COVID-19. Study background: In each case, the material was cDNA or gDNA derived from T cells, B-cell-depleted T cells, or PBMCs.

Germline CDR1 SEHNR, CDR2 FQNEAQ (reference sequence). The CDR3 runs to 17 residues. V was cut by 5 bases and J by 2 bases, with 21 bases left in between. In its sample, this clone was seen a few times. Per the original methods: Nucleated cell number was recorded as an estimate derived from reference gene primer amplification. The assay was immunoSEQ multiplex PCR, and TCRdb's table has in-frame clones only and misses some. Clone size and the V and J calls come from that table; the DNA yielded D and trimming. The table has approximately 100,000 clones, around 85% seen once. The receptor was derived from a human donor in a cohort sampled during active COVID-19. The chain employs TRBV7-9 and TRBJ2-5; weak D call: TRBD1 (8 bases). The source material was peripheral blood. The CDR3 here is CASSPRRGTGTQETQYF. CDR3 DNA sequence: TGTGCCAGCAGCCCGCGGCGGGGGACAGGTACTCAAGAGACCCAGTACTTC.